These 10 T cell receptor beta chains were sequenced from one sample in a study of OX40 agonist ivuxolimab in advanced cancers. Measured with immunoSEQ multiplex PCR; TCRdb has only the in-frame clones, and not every one. Here the sample spans about 50,000 clones, 70% to 85% being singletons. The input for sequencing was CD4+ or CD8+ T cells sorted from blood, taken in a trial of the OX40 agonist ivuxolimab. The receptors derive from an adult with an advanced solid tumor such as melanoma, head and neck, liver or kidney cancer.

This clone has just a few counts. This chain joins TRBV2 and TRBJ1-1, with a weak D call TRBD1 (6 bases). The germline V gene has CDR1 SNHLY and CDR2 FYNNEI. The CDR3 runs to 14 residues. V was clipped by 7 bases and J by 5 bases, with 17 bases between them. The CDR3: CASTQSRGKTEAFF. The CDR3 nucleotides are TGTGCCAGCACCCAATCCAGGGGTAAGACTGAAGCTTTCTTT.

V gene TRBV27 combines with J gene TRBJ1-1, with 10 bases aligning to TRBD1. The germline V gene has CDR1 MNHEY and CDR2 SMNVEV (reference sequence). After removal of 5 bases from V and 5 bases from J, the junction contained 5 bases not matched to a gene. CDR3 length: 14 amino acids. The CDR3 loop is CASSRGQGKTEAFF. CDR3 sequence (DNA): TGTGCCAGCAGTCGGGGACAGGGGAAGACTGAAGCTTTCTTT.

The chain recombines TRBV7-8 with TRBJ2-4; the match to TRBD2 covers 10 bases. Germline V CDR1 and CDR2: SGHVS, FQNEAQ. The V gene end was trimmed by 2 bases and the J gene end by 7 bases; junction bases not matched to a gene: 8. This CDR3 region has 16 residues. CDR3 DNA: TGTGCCAGCAGCTTAACTAGCGGGGCCCTCGGGAACATTCAGTACTTC. This encodes CASSLTSGALGNIQYF.

The genes are TRBV9 and TRBJ2-2, with D uncertain. CDR3 length: 14 amino acids. Germline CDR1 is SGDLS and CDR2 is YYNGEE. Trimming pared 3 bases from V and 3 bases from J, leaving 9 bases between. CDR3 in amino acids: CASSAGSYTGELFF. CDR3 nucleotides: TGTGCCAGCAGCGCCGGGTCTTACACCGGGGAGCTGTTTTTT.

The CDR3: CAWSRGTPLAKNIQYF. CDR3 nucleotide sequence: TGTGCCTGGAGCAGGGGGACGCCACTAGCCAAAAACATTCAGTACTTC. The chain carries TRBV30 and TRBJ2-4, with 7 nucleotides matching TRBD1. Germline loops: CDR1 GTSNPN, CDR2 SVGIG (reference sequence). J gave up 0 bases and V 3 bases, and 8 bases lay outside the gene matches. The CDR3 runs to 16 residues.

The chain recombines TRBV5-1 with TRBJ1-1; D gene unclear. The ends were cut back, 5 bases at V and 2 bases at J, with 10 bases in the middle. CDR1 is SGHRS and CDR2 is YFSETQ in the germline V gene. The CDR3 totals 13 residues. The CDR3 nucleotides are TGCGCCAGCAGGGCGCAGCTCAACACTGAAGCTTTCTTT. This codes for CASRAQLNTEAFF. The full variable domain, completed using reference TRBV5-1 and TRBJ1-1, is KAGVTQTPRYLIKTRGQQVTLSCSPISGHRSVSWYQQTPGQGLQFLFEYFSETQRNKGNFPGRFSGRQFSNSRSEMNVSTLELGDSALYLCASRAQLNTEAFFGQGTRLTVV.

This clone has more than one count but fewer than ten. The chain carries TRBV2 and TRBJ1-2; 7 nucleotides match TRBD1. The V and J ends lost 1 base and 7 bases, in that order; junction bases with no gene match: 3. The V gene's germline CDR1 is SNHLY and CDR2 FYNNEI. CDR3 length: 13 residues. The CDR3 here is CASSEDRGSGYTF. DNA of the CDR3: TGTGCCAGCAGTGAAGACAGGGGCAGTGGCTACACCTTC.

The chain links TRBV6-4 to TRBJ2-2, with unresolved D. CDR3 length: 14 residues. Germline V lookup: CDR1 MRHNA, CDR2 SNTAGT. V dropped 4 bases and J dropped 6 bases, with 12 bases sitting between them. DNA for the CDR3: TGTGCCAGCAGTGTAAGGCTCAAGGCCGGGGAGCTGTTTTTT. This translates into CASSVRLKAGELFF.

The V call is TRBV11-3, the J call TRBJ2-3; TRBD2 matches at 13 bases. Germline-derived CDR1 and CDR2 are SGHNT and YENEEA. V was pared by 5 bases and J by 3 bases, with 8 bases of the junction left unmatched. CDR3 length: 17 residues. As DNA, the CDR3 is TGTGCCAGCAGCCCCGGACTAGCGGGGGAGGGGACAGATACGCAGTATTTT. This translates into CASSPGLAGEGTDTQYF. Supplemented by reference TRBV11-3 and TRBJ2-3, the full variable domain reads EAGVVQSPRYKIIEKKQPVAFWCNPISGHNTLYWYLQNLGQGPELLIRYENEEAVDDSQLPKDRFSAERLKGVDSTLKIQPAELGDSAVYLCASSPGLAGEGTDTQYFGPGTRLTVL.

The chain carries TRBV19 and TRBJ1-1; unclear D gene. Trimming left V 5 bases short and J 7 bases short, with 5 bases between. Germline lookup yields CDR1 LNHDA and CDR2 SQIVND (reference sequence). The CDR3 spans 10 residues. CDR3 in DNA: TGTGCCAGTAGTGACTTTGAAGCTTTCTTT. It encodes CASSDFEAFF.